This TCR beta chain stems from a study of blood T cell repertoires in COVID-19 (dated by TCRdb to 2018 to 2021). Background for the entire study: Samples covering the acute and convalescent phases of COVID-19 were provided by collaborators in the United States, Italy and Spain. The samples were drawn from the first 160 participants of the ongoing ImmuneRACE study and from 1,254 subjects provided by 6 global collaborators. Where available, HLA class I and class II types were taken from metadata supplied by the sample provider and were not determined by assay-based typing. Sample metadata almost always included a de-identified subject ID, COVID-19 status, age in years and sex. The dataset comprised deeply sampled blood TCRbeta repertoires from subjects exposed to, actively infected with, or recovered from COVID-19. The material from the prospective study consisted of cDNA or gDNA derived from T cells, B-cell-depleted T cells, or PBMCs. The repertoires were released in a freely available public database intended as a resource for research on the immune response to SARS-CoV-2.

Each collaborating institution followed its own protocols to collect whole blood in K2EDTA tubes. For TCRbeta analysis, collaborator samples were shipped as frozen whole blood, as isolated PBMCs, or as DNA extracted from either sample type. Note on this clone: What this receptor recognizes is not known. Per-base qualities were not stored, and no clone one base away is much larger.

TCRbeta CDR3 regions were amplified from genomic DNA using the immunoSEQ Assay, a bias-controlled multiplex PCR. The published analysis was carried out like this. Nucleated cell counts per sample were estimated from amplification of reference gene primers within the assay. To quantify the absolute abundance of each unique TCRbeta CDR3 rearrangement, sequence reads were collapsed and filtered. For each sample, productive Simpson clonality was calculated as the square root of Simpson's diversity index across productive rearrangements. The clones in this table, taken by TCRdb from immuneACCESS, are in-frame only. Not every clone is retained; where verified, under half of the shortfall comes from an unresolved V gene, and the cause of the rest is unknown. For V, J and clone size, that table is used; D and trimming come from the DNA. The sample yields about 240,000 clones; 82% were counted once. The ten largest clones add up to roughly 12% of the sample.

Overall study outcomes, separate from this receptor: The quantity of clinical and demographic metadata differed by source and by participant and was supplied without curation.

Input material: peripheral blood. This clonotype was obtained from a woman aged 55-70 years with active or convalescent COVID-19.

The nucleotides are TGCGCCAGCAGCGCCCCTATTGGGGGACTTGAAATAGCCAAAAACATTCAGTACTTC. This yields the protein CASSAPIGGLEIAKNIQYF. The sequence is built from TRBV5-1 and TRBJ2-4; a tentative D match to TRBD2 spans 6 bases. Measured from the cysteine to the phenylalanine, the CDR3 is 19 residues long. Only CDR3 DNA is held: 57 bases, read in frame from base 1. V sheds 4 bases and J sheds 0 bases, leaving 23 bases between their ends. CDR1 and CDR2, looked up from the germline V gene, are SGHRS and YFSETQ.